The clone carrying this T cell receptor beta chain was seen only a few times. J gave up 3 bases and V 4 bases, and 6 bases lay outside the gene matches. The CDR3 is 15 residues long. Germline V gives CDR1 MNHEY, CDR2 SMNVEV (reference sequence). One entry per CDR3 protein, called by TCRdb with MiXCR from the RT-PCR reads. The sample consists of 550,000 to 750,000 distinct CDR3 sequences, about 14% of them appearing once. Source material: memory CD4+ T cells from blood. The chain links TRBV27 to TRBJ2-7; 10 bases agree with TRBD1. The receptor was isolated from a female donor in good health, serving as a healthy control. The CDR3 DNA reads TGTGCCAGCAGTTCAGTGACAGGGGGCATCTACGAGCAGTACTTC. It yields the protein CASSSVTGGIYEQYF.